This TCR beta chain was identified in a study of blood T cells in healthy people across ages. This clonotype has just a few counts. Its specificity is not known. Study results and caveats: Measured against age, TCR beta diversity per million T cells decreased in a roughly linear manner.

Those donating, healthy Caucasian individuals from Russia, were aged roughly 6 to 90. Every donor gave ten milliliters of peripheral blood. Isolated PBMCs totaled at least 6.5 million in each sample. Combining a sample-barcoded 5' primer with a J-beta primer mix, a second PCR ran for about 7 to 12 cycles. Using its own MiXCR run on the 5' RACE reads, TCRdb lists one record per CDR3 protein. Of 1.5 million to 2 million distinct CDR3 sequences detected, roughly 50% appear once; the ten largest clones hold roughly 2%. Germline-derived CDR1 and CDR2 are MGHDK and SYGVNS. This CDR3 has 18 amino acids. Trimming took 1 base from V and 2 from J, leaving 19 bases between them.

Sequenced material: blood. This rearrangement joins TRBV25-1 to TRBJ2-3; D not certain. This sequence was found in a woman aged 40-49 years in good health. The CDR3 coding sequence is TGTGCCAGCAGTGAATTTCTGTCGGAGAATGGGGACACAGATACGCAGTATTTT. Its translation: CASSEFLSENGDTDTQYF.